Below are 23 T cell receptor beta chains sequenced from a single sample in a study of CD8 T cells in ankylosing spondylitis. No antigen has been identified for these receptors. TCRdb reanalysed the 5' RACE reads using MiXCR and keeps one entry per CDR3 protein. The profile covers 300,000 to 400,000 distinct CDR3 sequences, with 20% to 25% appearing a single time and approximately 15% taken by the ten largest. Study-wide points: Characteristic of ankylosing spondylitis blood, it appeared, was a TCR beta motif comprising about eight highly homologous variants.

What was sequenced was blood, either unsorted or a sorted T cell fraction (not recorded which). These receptors all stem from a male donor with ankylosing spondylitis.

This clonotype has only a few counts. The V call is TRBV9, the J call TRBJ2-2; D is perhaps TRBD2 (5 bases). V gave up 0 bases and J gave up 2 bases, with 14 bases separating them. Germline V CDR1 and CDR2: SGDLS, YYNGEE. The CDR3 is 17 amino acids. CDR3 nucleotide sequence: TGTGCCAGCAGCGTAGGAACCTGGGAGCCTAACACCGGGGAGCTGTTTTTT. This sequence encodes CASSVGTWEPNTGELFF.

This clonotype has more than one count but fewer than ten. CDR3: CSARIPGEIHNEQFF. CDR3 coding DNA: TGCAGTGCTAGAATACCAGGGGAGATACACAATGAGCAGTTCTTC. The chain joins TRBV20-1 to TRBJ2-1, with D possibly TRBD1 on 6 matching bases. Deletions cut 2 bases from V and 5 bases from J, with 16 bases between. The CDR3 loop spans 15 amino acids. Germline V gene sequence: CDR1 DFQATT, CDR2 SNEGSKA (reference sequence).

The rearrangement links TRBV7-2 to TRBJ2-1; D not resolved. The V gene's germline CDR1 is SGHTA and CDR2 FQGNSA. Trimming left V 1 base short and J 8 bases short, with 15 bases between. The length of the CDR3 is 15 residues. In nucleotides, the CDR3 is TGTGCCAGCAGCTTAGGACGGCCTATCGCCCATGAGCAGTTCTTC. Translating it yields CASSLGRPIAHEQFF. The complete variable domain, with remaining parts taken from reference TRBV7-2 and TRBJ2-1, reads GAGVSQSPSNKVTEKGKDVELRCDPISGHTALYWYRQSLGQGLEFLIYFQGNSAPDKSGLPSDRFSAERTGGSVSTLTIQRTQQEDSAVYLCASSLGRPIAHEQFFGPGTRLTVL.

This clonotype was found many times. This rearrangement joins TRBV6-2 or TRBV6-3 to TRBJ2-1, with TRBD2 matching over 9 bases. The CDR3 contains 16 residues. Per germline, CDR1 MNHEY and CDR2 SVGEGT. The V segment lost 2 bases and the J segment 0 bases; nucleotides outside the gene matches: 2. The CDR3 DNA is TGTGCCAGCAGTTACCGTAGCGGGAGCTCCTACAATGAGCAGTTCTTC. The encoded protein is CASSYRSGSSYNEQFF.

The rearrangement joins TRBV9 to TRBJ1-6, with 8 nucleotides matching TRBD1. This CDR3 region has 15 residues. With V trimmed by 3 bases and J by 5 bases, 4 bases remained unmatched. CDR1 SGDLS and CDR2 YYNGEE come from the germline V gene. The CDR3 region has the DNA TGTGCCAGCAGCGGCCGGGACAGGAATAATTCACCCCTCCACTTT. Its translation: CASSGRDRNNSPLHF.

This chain uses TRBV4-1 with TRBJ2-2; TRBD2 agrees at 9 bases. Germline loops: CDR1 MGHRA, CDR2 YSYEKL. The CDR3 consists of 18 residues. J lost 3 bases, V lost 0 bases, and 8 bases had no gene match. The DNA of the CDR3 is TGCGCCAGCAGCCAAGACGGAGGCGGGAGGGTGTACACCGGGGAGCTGTTTTTT. This gives the protein CASSQDGGGRVYTGELFF.

This chain joins TRBV7-3 and TRBJ2-1; 12 bases map to TRBD1. The CDR3 runs to 17 residues. Germline V gene sequence: CDR1 SGHTA, CDR2 FQGTGA. The V segment lost 1 base and the J segment 8 bases; nucleotides outside the gene matches: 9. CDR3 nucleotide sequence: TGTGCCAGCAGCTTAATGGGACAGGGGGCGTCGGGGGATGAGCAGTTCTTC. This codes for CASSLMGQGASGDEQFF.

This clonotype was observed a few times. The rearrangement links TRBV28 to TRBJ2-7, with TRBD2 identical over 9 bases. Trimming removed 7 bases from V and 2 bases from J; junction bases left unmatched: 9. CDR1 MDHEN and CDR2 SYDVKM come from the germline V gene. The CDR3 has 15 residues. The CDR3 DNA reads as TGTGCCAGCACCCGCGGGGGGGTGGGGACCTACGAGCAGTACTTC. It encodes CASTRGGVGTYEQYF.

This clonotype showed up many times. V gene TRBV4-3 combines with J gene TRBJ2-1, with 9 bases aligning to TRBD1. Germline V lookup: CDR1 LGHNA, CDR2 YSLEER. J was trimmed by 0 bases and V by 1 base; bases with no gene match: 22. The CDR3 length is 23 residues. CDR3 nucleotide sequence: TGCGCCAGCAGCCAAGGAAATGCGTGGGGACAGGGCCTACTTATGAGCTCCTACAATGAGCAGTTCTTC. As protein: CASSQGNAWGQGLLMSSYNEQFF.

The chain links TRBV7-9 to TRBJ2-2; 7 positions match TRBD1. Germline assignment: CDR1 SEHNR and CDR2 FQNEAQ (reference sequence). The CDR3 has 15 amino acids. J lost 4 bases, V lost 3 bases, and 5 bases had no gene match. Here the CDR3 DNA reads TGTGCCAGCAGCTTCGACAGGGCAATCACCGGGGAGCTGTTTTTT. Amino acids: CASSFDRAITGELFF.

This clonotype has a count of ten or more. The chain couples TRBV28 to TRBJ2-3; D unresolved. Trimming pared 3 bases from V and 2 bases from J, leaving 12 bases between. Germline V CDR1 and CDR2: MDHEN, SYDVKM. CDR3 length: 15 residues. CDR3 protein: CASSFGPKFTDTQYF. CDR3 sequence (DNA): TGTGCCAGCAGTTTCGGGCCGAAATTCACAGATACGCAGTATTTT.

This clonotype was counted only a few times. The rearrangement uses TRBV2 and TRBJ1-6; D gene unclear. The CDR3 extends over 12 amino acids. Germline V lookup: CDR1 SNHLY, CDR2 FYNNEI. V dropped 6 bases and J dropped 10 bases, with 10 bases sitting between them. CDR3 coding DNA: TGTGCCAGCAGCGACGTGGGGTCACCCCTCCACTTT. It specifies CASSDVGSPLHF.

This clonotype was counted between two and nine times. The chain recombines TRBV20-1 with TRBJ2-2, with D maybe TRBD1 (6 bases). V was trimmed by 4 bases and J by 1 base, leaving 7 bases between them. The germline gives CDR1 DFQATT, CDR2 SNEGSKA (reference sequence). The CDR3 is 13 amino acids. Here the CDR3 reads CSAKDRNTGELFF. CDR3 DNA: TGCAGTGCTAAGGACAGGAACACCGGGGAGCTGTTTTTT.

There are many counts of this clonotype. The rearrangement uses TRBV29-1 and TRBJ2-5; D may correspond to TRBD1 or TRBD2 (5 bases each). This CDR3 region has 17 residues. V lost 1 base and J lost 4, with 22 bases in between. Germline V gene data show CDR1 as SQVTM and CDR2 as ANQGSEA. CDR3 sequence (DNA): TGCAGCGTTGAAGGAATCGGGTTGGGGGAACGTGGAGAGACCCAGTACTTC. Amino acids: CSVEGIGLGERGETQYF.

This chain connects TRBV12-3 or TRBV12-4 to TRBJ2-2; no clear D. Trimming cost V 5 bases and J 5 bases, with 18 bases left between them. The CDR3 covers 16 residues. CDR3 amino acids: CASSPTPMRRTGELFF. The DNA for the CDR3 is TGTGCCAGCAGTCCTACCCCTATGCGACGAACCGGGGAGCTGTTTTTT.

This chain joins TRBV29-1 and TRBJ1-1; 12 nucleotides agree with TRBD1. The germline gives CDR1 SQVTM, CDR2 ANQGSEA. CDR3 length: 13 amino acids. Trimming at V came to 6 bases and at J to 3 bases, leaving 2 bases not matched to a gene. The CDR3 protein is CSVGTGGDTEAFF. CDR3 in DNA: TGCAGCGTGGGGACAGGGGGCGACACTGAAGCTTTCTTT.

In its sample, this clonotype was seen a few times. This chain joins TRBV7-2 and TRBJ2-1; TRBD2 matches 7 bases. Germline V CDR1 and CDR2: SGHTA, FQGNSA. J was trimmed by 5 bases and V by 5 bases; bases with no gene match: 6. This CDR3 spans 14 amino acids. The CDR3 DNA sequence: TGTGCCAGCAGCCCCCTGACTAGCCACAATGAGCAGTTCTTC. It codes for CASSPLTSHNEQFF.

The genes are TRBV5-1 and TRBJ2-1; D is undetermined. Germline V gene lookup returns CDR1 SGHRS and CDR2 YFSETQ. The V end lost 2 bases, the J end lost 9 bases, and 12 bases lay between the germline ends. This CDR3 has 13 amino acids. The CDR3 sequence is CASSFRRASEQFF. DNA of the CDR3: TGCGCCAGCAGCTTTAGGAGAGCGAGTGAGCAGTTCTTC. The full variable domain, in which reference TRBV5-1 and TRBJ2-1 provide the parts outside the CDR3, is KAGVTQTPRYLIKTRGQQVTLSCSPISGHRSVSWYQQTPGQGLQFLFEYFSETQRNKGNFPGRFSGRQFSNSRSEMNVSTLELGDSALYLCASSFRRASEQFFGPGTRLTVL.

In this sample, this clonotype turned up a few times. This CDR3 reads CSARDVGLSYEQYF. The CDR3 coding sequence is TGCAGTGCTAGAGATGTGGGCCTCTCCTACGAGCAGTACTTC. The rearrangement uses TRBV20-1 and TRBJ2-7; D call uncertain. V dropped 0 bases and J dropped 0 bases, with 9 bases sitting between them. CDR3 length equals 14 residues. Germline CDR1 and CDR2: DFQATT and SNEGSKA (reference sequence).

This sequence joins TRBV29-1 and TRBJ2-7, with D uncertain. The CDR3 contains 11 residues. Trimming took 4 bases from V and 3 from J, leaving 7 bases between them. CDR1 is SQVTM and CDR2 is ANQGSEA in the germline V gene. The CDR3 DNA is TGCAGCGTTGCACGGAACTACGAGCAGTACTTC. It specifies CSVARNYEQYF.

This chain links TRBV7-2 with TRBJ1-5, with a weak D call TRBD1 (5 bases). Deletions cut 1 base from V and 0 bases from J, with 7 bases between. The CDR3 contains 15 residues. CDR1 and CDR2 from the germline V gene are SGHTA and FQGNSA. The CDR3 spells CASSLEGLSNQPQHF. The CDR3 DNA is TGTGCCAGCAGCTTAGAGGGGCTTAGCAATCAGCCCCAGCATTTT.

The rearrangement uses TRBV5-1 and TRBJ2-1; 8 bases fit TRBD2. The CDR3 consists of 15 residues. CDR1 SGHRS and CDR2 YFSETQ come from the germline V gene. V shed 0 bases, J shed 9 bases, and the junction held 8 bases outside the gene matches. In DNA form, the CDR3 reads TGCGCCAGCAGCTTGGACTTCGGGAGGGCCTTTGAGCAGTTCTTC. The encoded protein is CASSLDFGRAFEQFF.

This clonotype was recorded a few times. The chain uses TRBV7-2 and TRBJ2-3; no clear D. Germline V gene data show CDR1 as SGHTA and CDR2 as FQGNSA. The V gene lost 1 base and the J gene lost 2 bases, with 4 bases spanning the gap. The CDR3 length is 13 residues. The CDR3 is CASSLEYTDTQYF. DNA of the CDR3: TGTGCCAGCAGCTTAGAGTACACAGATACGCAGTATTTT.